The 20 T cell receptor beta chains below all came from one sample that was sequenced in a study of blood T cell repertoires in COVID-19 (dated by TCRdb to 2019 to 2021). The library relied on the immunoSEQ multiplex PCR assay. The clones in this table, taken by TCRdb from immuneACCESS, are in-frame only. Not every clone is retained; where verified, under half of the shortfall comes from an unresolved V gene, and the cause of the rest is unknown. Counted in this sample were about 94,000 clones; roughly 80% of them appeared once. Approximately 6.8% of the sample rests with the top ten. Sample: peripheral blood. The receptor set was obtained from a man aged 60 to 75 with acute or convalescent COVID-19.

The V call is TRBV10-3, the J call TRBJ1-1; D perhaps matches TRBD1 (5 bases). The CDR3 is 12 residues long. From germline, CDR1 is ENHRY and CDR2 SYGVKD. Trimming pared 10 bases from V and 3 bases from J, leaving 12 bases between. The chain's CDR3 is CATVDMDTEAFF. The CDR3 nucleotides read TGTGCCACGGTGGACATGGACACTGAAGCTTTCTTT.

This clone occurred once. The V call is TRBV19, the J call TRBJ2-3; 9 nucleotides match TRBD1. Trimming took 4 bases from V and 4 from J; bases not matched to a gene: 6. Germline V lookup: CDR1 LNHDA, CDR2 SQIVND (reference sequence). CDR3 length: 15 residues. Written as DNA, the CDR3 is TGTGCCAGTAGTAACCCGGGACAGGGAGCAGATACGCAGTATTTT. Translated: CASSNPGQGADTQYF.

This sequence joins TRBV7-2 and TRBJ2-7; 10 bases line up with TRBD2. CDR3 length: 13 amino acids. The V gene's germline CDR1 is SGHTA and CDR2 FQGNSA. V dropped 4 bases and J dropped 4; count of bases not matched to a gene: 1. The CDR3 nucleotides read TGTGCCAGCAGCTCGGGACTAGCGTACGAGCAGTACTTC. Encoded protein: CASSSGLAYEQYF. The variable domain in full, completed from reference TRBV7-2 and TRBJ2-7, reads GAGVSQSPSNKVTEKGKDVELRCDPISGHTALYWYRQSLGQGLEFLIYFQGNSAPDKSGLPSDRFSAERTGGSVSTLTIQRTQQEDSAVYLCASSSGLAYEQYFGPGTRLTVT.

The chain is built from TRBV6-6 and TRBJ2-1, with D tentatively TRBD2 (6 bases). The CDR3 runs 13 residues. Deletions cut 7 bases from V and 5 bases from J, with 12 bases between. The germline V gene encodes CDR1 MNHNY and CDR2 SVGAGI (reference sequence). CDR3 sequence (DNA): TGTGCCAGCAAGGCTAGCGATAACAATGAGCAGTTCTTC. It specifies CASKASDNNEQFF.

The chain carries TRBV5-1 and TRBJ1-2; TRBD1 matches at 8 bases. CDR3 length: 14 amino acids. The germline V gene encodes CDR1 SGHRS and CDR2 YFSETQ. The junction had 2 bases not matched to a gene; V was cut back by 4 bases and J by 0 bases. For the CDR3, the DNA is TGCGCCAGCAGCGAGGACAGGGCTAACTATGGCTACACCTTC. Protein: CASSEDRANYGYTF.

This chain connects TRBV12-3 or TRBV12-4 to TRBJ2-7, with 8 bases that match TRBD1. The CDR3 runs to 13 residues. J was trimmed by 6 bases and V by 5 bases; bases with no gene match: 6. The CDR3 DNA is TGTGCCAGCAGTCCCCCCAGGGGGCGCGAGCAGTACTTC. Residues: CASSPPRGREQYF.

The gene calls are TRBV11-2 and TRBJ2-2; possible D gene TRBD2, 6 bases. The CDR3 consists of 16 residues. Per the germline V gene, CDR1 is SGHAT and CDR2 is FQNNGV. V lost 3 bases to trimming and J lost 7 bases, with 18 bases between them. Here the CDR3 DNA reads TGTGCCAGCAGCTTCCTGCGGGGCGAAAAGGGCGGGGAGCTGTTTTTT. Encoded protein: CASSFLRGEKGGELFF.

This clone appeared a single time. The CDR3 region has the DNA TGTGCCAGCAGCCGAGAAGAGGGAAACACTGAAGCTTTCTTT. Amino acid sequence: CASSREEGNTEAFF. V gene TRBV7-8 combines with J gene TRBJ1-1; D gene unclear. V shed 5 bases and J shed 2 bases, with 12 bases lying between them. The CDR3 runs 14 residues. Per the germline V gene, CDR1 is SGHVS and CDR2 is FQNEAQ.

The CDR3 reads CASSAAGGPNNEQFF. Written as DNA, the CDR3 is TGTGCCAGCAGCGCAGCGGGGGGCCCGAACAATGAGCAGTTCTTC. V is TRBV5-8 and J is TRBJ2-1; TRBD2 aligns across 9 bases. The CDR3 covers 15 residues. Unmatched junction bases numbered 7, after V lost 4 bases and J lost 5 bases. Germline CDR1 SGHTS, CDR2 YDEGEE.

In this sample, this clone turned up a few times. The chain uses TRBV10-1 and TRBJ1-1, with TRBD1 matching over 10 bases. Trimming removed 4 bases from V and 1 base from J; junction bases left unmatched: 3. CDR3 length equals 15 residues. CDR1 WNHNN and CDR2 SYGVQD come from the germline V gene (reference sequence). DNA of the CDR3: TGCGCCAGCAGTGCCAGACAGGGGGCGAACACTGAAGCTTTCTTT. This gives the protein CASSARQGANTEAFF.

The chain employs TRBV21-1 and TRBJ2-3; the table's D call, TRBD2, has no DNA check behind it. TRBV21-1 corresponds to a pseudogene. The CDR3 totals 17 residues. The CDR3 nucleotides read TGTGCCAGCAGCAAGAACGGTAGCGGGTTAAGCACAGATACGCAGTATTTT. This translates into CASSKNGSGLSTDTQYF.

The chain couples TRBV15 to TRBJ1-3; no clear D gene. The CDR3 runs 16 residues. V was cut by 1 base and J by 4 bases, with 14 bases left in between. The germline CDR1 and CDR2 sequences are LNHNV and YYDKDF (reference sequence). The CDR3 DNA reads TGTGCCACCAGCAGAGCCCCTGGGGAGCTAGGAAACACCATATATTTT. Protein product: CATSRAPGELGNTIYF.

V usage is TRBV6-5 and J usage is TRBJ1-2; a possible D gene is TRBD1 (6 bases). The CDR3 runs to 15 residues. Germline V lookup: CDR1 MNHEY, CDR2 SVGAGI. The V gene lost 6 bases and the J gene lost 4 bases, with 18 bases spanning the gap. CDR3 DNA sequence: TGTGCCAGCAGGACTCGGGACACACAGGGCTATGGCTACACCTTC. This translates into CASRTRDTQGYGYTF.

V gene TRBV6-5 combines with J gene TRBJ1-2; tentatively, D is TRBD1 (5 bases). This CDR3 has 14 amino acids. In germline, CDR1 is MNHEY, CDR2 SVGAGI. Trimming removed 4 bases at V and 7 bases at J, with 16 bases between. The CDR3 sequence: CASSSAAVRGGYTF. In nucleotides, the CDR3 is TGTGCCAGCAGTTCCGCCGCGGTTAGGGGTGGCTACACCTTC.

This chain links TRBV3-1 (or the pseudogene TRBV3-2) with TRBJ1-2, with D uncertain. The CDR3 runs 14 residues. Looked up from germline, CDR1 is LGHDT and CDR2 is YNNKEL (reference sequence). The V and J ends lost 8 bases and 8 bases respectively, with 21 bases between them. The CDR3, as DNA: TGTGCCAGCGGCCCTCGGGAGGGAAGGTTAGGCTACACCTTC. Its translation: CASGPREGRLGYTF.

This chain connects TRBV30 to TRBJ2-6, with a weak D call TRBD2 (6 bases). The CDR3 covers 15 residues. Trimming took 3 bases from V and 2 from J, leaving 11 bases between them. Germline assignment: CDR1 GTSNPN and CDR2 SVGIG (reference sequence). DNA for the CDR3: TGTGCCTGGAGCCGTGGGGGGACTGGGGCCAACGTCCTGACTTTC. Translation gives CAWSRGGTGANVLTF.

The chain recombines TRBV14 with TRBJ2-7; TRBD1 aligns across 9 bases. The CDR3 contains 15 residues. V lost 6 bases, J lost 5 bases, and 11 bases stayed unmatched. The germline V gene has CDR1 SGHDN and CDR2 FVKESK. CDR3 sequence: CASRETGTGGDEQYF. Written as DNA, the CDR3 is TGTGCCAGCAGGGAAACCGGTACAGGGGGCGACGAGCAGTACTTC.

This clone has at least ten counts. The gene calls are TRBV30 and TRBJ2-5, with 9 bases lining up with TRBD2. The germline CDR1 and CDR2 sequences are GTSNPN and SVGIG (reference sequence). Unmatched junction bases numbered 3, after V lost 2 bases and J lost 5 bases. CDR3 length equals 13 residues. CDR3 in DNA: TGTGCCTGGAGTAGCGGGGGGCGGGAGACCCAGTACTTC. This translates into CAWSSGGRETQYF.

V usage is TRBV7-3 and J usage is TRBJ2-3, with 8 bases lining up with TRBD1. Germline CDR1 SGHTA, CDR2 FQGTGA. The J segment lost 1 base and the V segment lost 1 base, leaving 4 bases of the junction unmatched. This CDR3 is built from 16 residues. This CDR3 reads CASSLMAGGGTDTQYF. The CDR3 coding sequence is TGTGCCAGCAGCTTAATGGCAGGGGGCGGCACAGATACGCAGTATTTT.

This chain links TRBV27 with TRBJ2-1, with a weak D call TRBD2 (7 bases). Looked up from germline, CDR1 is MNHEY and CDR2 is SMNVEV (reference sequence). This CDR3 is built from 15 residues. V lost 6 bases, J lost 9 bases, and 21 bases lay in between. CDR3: CASSRGGLMTGEQFF. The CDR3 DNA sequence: TGTGCCAGCAGCCGAGGGGGACTAATGACTGGTGAGCAGTTCTTC.